Following are 24 T cell receptor beta chains from one sample sequenced in a study of CXCR3-negative and CXCR3-positive naive CD8 T cells. 5' RACE with UMI labels generated the TRB cDNA libraries. TCRdb processed the 5' RACE reads again and assigns one entry to each CDR3 protein, with no DNA. Recorded for this sample: approximately 62,000 distinct CDR3 sequences. The sample was naive CXCR3- CD8+ T cells from blood. Subset reported: CD45RO-CCR7+CD27+CD95- naive CD8+ T cells lacking CXCR3 (TNR3-). The source is a human donor in good health. Some clones in this sample may be carry-over from other donors' samples.

CDR3 loop: CASSHPSDREDTQYF. This chain uses TRBV7-9 with TRBJ2-3; TCRdb gives TRBD1 as the D gene, but with no DNA this cannot be confirmed. The CDR3 totals 15 residues. The germline V gene encodes CDR1 SEHNR and CDR2 FQNEAQ (reference sequence).

The chain couples TRBV7-9 to TRBJ1-4. The V gene's germline CDR1 is SEHNR and CDR2 FQNEAQ (reference sequence). The CDR3 covers 15 residues. CDR3: CASSLAREQLEKLFF.

The chain carries TRBV29-1 and TRBJ2-1; absent DNA, TCRdb's TRBD1 call cannot be checked. Germline CDR1 and CDR2: SQVTM and ANQGSEA. This CDR3 is built from 13 residues. This CDR3 is CSVWTARGNEQFF.

The J gene is TRBJ2-7, the V gene TRBV12-5; TCRdb's assignment of TRBD1 cannot be checked, as there is no DNA. The CDR3 is made up of 12 amino acids. Germline lookup yields CDR1 LGHNT and CDR2 FRNRAP. The CDR3 loop is CASGFSPGEQYF.

The chain links TRBV5-5 to TRBJ2-3; TCRdb's D call of TRBD2 is untestable without DNA. The CDR3 contains 15 residues. Looked up from germline, CDR1 is SGHKS and CDR2 is YYEKEE (reference sequence). CDR3 region: CASSFLAAEADTQYF.

J is TRBJ2-2 and V is TRBV7-2; TCRdb selects TRBD2, and the lack of DNA leaves this call unchecked. The CDR3 totals 17 residues. The germline CDR1 and CDR2 sequences are SGHTA and FQGNSA. This CDR3 reads CASSLWTSGVNTGELFF.

The V call is TRBV29-1, the J call TRBJ2-7; TCRdb indicates TRBD1, and absent DNA this call remains unverified. CDR3 length equals 15 residues. Per germline, CDR1 SQVTM and CDR2 ANQGSEA. The CDR3 sequence: CSVEEDGQGAAEQYF.

The rearrangement links TRBV11-3 to TRBJ2-7. The CDR3 is 14 residues long. Germline V CDR1 and CDR2: SGHNT, YENEEA. CDR3 sequence: CASSQDGGTYEQYF.

The V call is TRBV25-1, the J call TRBJ2-3; TCRdb's D call, TRBD2, is unchecked because there is no DNA. The length of the CDR3 is 16 residues. Germline CDR1 and CDR2: MGHDK and SYGVNS. The CDR3 region is CASSESAGTWGETQYF.

The CDR3 spells CASSPRLVGNTEAFF. The chain is built from TRBV9 and TRBJ1-1; TCRdb reports TRBD1, a call that lacks DNA to check it against. This CDR3 region has 15 residues. Per the germline V gene, CDR1 is SGDLS and CDR2 is YYNGEE. The full variable domain, in which reference TRBV9 and TRBJ1-1 provide the parts outside the CDR3, is DSGVTQTPKHLITATGQRVTLRCSPRSGDLSVYWYQQSLDQGLQFLIQYYNGEERAKGNILERFSAQQFPDLHSELNLSSLELGDSALYFCASSPRLVGNTEAFFGQGTRLTVV.

The chain has TRBV6-6 and TRBJ2-7. The CDR3 loop spans 15 amino acids. Germline loops: CDR1 MNHNY, CDR2 SVGAGI (reference sequence). This CDR3 reads CASSYSRQDSYEQYF.

The chain has TRBV7-9 and TRBJ2-5; TCRdb gives TRBD1 as the D gene, but with no DNA this cannot be confirmed. This CDR3 is 13 amino acids long. Germline-derived CDR1 and CDR2 are SEHNR and FQNEAQ (reference sequence). CDR3 sequence reads: CASSAQGQETQYF.

The V and J genes are TRBV28 and TRBJ2-7; TCRdb gives TRBD1 as the D gene, but with no DNA this cannot be confirmed. Germline CDR1 reads MDHEN; CDR2 reads SYDVKM. The CDR3 length is 19 residues. The CDR3 sequence is CASSAVLVKRERGRYEQYF.

The CDR3 spells CASSARSEREQETQYF. The chain combines TRBV12-3 or TRBV12-4 with TRBJ2-5; TCRdb's assignment of TRBD1 cannot be checked, as there is no DNA. CDR3 length: 16 amino acids.

V usage is TRBV2 and J usage is TRBJ2-1; TCRdb outputs TRBD1, but without DNA this stays unchecked. The CDR3 spans 15 residues. The V gene's germline CDR1 is SNHLY and CDR2 FYNNEI. The CDR3 protein is CASSEGLGPSNEQFF.

V gene TRBV4-3 combines with J gene TRBJ1-2. CDR1 is LGHNA and CDR2 is YSLEER in the germline V gene. The CDR3 runs to 15 residues. The CDR3 sequence is CASSQDRGEAYGYTF.

This chain links TRBV20-1 with TRBJ2-5; TCRdb's assignment of TRBD2 cannot be checked, as there is no DNA. The CDR3 totals 14 residues. From germline, CDR1 is DFQATT and CDR2 SNEGSKA (reference sequence). This CDR3 is CSARGGEDGQTQYF.

The chain recombines TRBV13 with TRBJ2-3; TCRdb indicates TRBD1, and absent DNA this call remains unverified. There are 15 residues in the CDR3. Germline CDR1 and CDR2: PRHDT and FYEKMQ (reference sequence). The CDR3 spells CASSPMGQGLDTQYF.

The V and J genes are TRBV27 and TRBJ2-7; TCRdb gives TRBD1 as the D gene, but with no DNA this cannot be confirmed. Germline CDR1 MNHEY, CDR2 SMNVEV (reference sequence). The CDR3 totals 16 residues. CDR3 protein: CASSLKEADQGYEQYF.

V gene TRBV30 combines with J gene TRBJ2-7; TCRdb's D gene call, TRBD2, goes unchecked for lack of DNA. The CDR3 has 14 amino acids. Germline V gene lookup returns CDR1 GTSNPN and CDR2 SVGIG (reference sequence). CDR3 residues: CAWGDRDYLYEQYF.

The J gene is TRBJ1-5, the V gene TRBV30; absent DNA, TCRdb's TRBD1 call cannot be checked. Germline-derived CDR1 and CDR2 are GTSNPN and SVGIG (reference sequence). The CDR3 is 14 residues long. CDR3: CAWSVGQGAQPQHF.

This chain joins TRBV12-3 or TRBV12-4 and TRBJ2-7; checking the TCRdb D call of TRBD1 is not possible without DNA. The CDR3 extends over 14 amino acids. The CDR3 is CASSIGTAAYEQYF.

The rearrangement links TRBV12-3 or TRBV12-4 to TRBJ2-5; with no DNA, the TCRdb D assignment of TRBD1 cannot be verified. The CDR3 totals 14 residues. The CDR3 spells CASTNRGYQETQYF.

This sequence joins TRBV29-1 and TRBJ2-1; TCRdb picks TRBD1, but there is no DNA to check that call. Germline values: CDR1 SQVTM, CDR2 ANQGSEA. This CDR3 is 15 amino acids long. The CDR3 reads CSVLSGGAGFDEQFF.